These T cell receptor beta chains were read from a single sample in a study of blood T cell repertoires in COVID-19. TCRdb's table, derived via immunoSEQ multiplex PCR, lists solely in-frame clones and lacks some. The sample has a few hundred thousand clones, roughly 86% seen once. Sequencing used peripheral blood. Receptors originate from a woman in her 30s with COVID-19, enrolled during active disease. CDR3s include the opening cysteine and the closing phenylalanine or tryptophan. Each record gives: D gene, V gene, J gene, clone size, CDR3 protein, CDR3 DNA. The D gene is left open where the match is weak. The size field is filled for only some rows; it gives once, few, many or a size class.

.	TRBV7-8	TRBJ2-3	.	CASSLGGSGYDTQYF	TGTGCCAGCAGCTTAGGCGGATCAGGGTACGATACGCAGTATTTT
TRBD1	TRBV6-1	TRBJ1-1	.	CASSEAGWTGAEAFF	TGTGCCAGCAGTGAAGCGGGGTGGACAGGGGCTGAAGCTTTCTTT
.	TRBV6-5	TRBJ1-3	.	CAAKGMAPGNTIYF	TGTGCCGCGAAGGGGATGGCGCCTGGAAACACCATATATTTT
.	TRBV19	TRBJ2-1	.	CASSIAGLGGGANEQFF	TGTGCCAGTAGTATAGCCGGACTAGGGGGAGGGGCGAATGAGCAGTTCTTC
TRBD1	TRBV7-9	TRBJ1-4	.	CASSLTGTGGDKLFF	TGTGCCAGCAGCTTGACTGGGACAGGGGGTGACAAACTGTTTTTT
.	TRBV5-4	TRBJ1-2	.	CASSSGGLTIYGYTF	TGTGCCAGCAGTTCGGGGGGGTTAACTATCTATGGCTACACCTTC
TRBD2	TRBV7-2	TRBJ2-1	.	CASSSTGTIHNEQFF	TGTGCCAGCAGCTCGACCGGGACTATCCACAATGAGCAGTTCTTC
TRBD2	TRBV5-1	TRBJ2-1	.	CASSNLAGAYNEQFF	TGCGCCAGCAGCAACCTAGCGGGAGCTTACAATGAGCAGTTCTTC
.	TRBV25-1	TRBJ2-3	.	CASSEPSTDTQYF	TGTGCCAGCAGTGAACCGTCCACAGATACGCAGTATTTT
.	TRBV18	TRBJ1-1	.	CASSPLDSPGAFF	TGTGCCAGCTCACCACTAGACAGCCCTGGAGCTTTCTTT
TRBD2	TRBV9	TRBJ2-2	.	CASSVAIAGGQNTGELFF	TGTGCCAGCAGCGTAGCAATAGCGGGAGGGCAGAACACCGGGGAGCTGTTTTTT
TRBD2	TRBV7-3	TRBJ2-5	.	CASSLGGSEETQYF	TGTGCCAGCAGCTTAGGCGGGAGCGAGGAGACCCAGTACTTC
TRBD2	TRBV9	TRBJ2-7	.	CASSVGTSGRAYEQYF	TGTGCCAGCAGCGTCGGGACTAGCGGGAGGGCCTACGAGCAGTACTTC
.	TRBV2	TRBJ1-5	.	CASSLQGTLNNQPQHF	TGTGCCAGCAGTCTCCAGGGAACCCTTAACAATCAGCCCCAGCATTTT
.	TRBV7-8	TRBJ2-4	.	CASSSRGGENIQYF	TGTGCCAGCAGCTCGAGAGGAGGTGAGAACATTCAGTACTTC
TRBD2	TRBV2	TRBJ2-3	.	CASRIGLAGGPRNTQYF	TGTGCCAGCAGGATCGGACTAGCGGGAGGGCCGAGAAATACGCAGTATTTT
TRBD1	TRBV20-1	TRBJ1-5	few	CSASHRGIYQPQHF	TGCAGTGCTAGTCACAGGGGGATCTATCAGCCCCAGCATTTT
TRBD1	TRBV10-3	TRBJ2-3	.	CAISEDRGRTDTQYF	TGTGCCATCAGTGAGGACAGGGGCCGCACAGATACGCAGTATTTT
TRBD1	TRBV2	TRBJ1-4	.	CASSARGGMNEKLFF	TGTGCCAGCAGTGCACGAGGGGGCATGAATGAAAAACTGTTTTTT
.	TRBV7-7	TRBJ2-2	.	CASRIGPGGRRGGELFF	TGTGCTAGCCGCATCGGGCCCGGAGGGCGTAGGGGCGGGGAGCTGTTTTTT
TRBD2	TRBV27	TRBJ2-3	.	CASSDLAGGPRDTQYF	TGTGCCAGCAGCGACTTAGCGGGAGGGCCTAGAGATACGCAGTATTTT
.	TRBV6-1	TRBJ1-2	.	CASSEARGLSGYTF	TGTGCCAGCAGTGAAGCGCGGGGTTTATCGGGCTACACCTTC
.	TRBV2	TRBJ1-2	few	CASSEMGGTDYGYTF	TGTGCCAGCAGTGAAATGGGAGGAACCGATTATGGCTACACCTTC
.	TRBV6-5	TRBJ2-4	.	CASRANRRSGIQYF	TGTGCCAGCAGGGCCAACAGGCGGTCAGGCATTCAGTACTTC
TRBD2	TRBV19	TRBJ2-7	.	CASSTRGTSGSKSYEQYF	TGTGCCAGTAGTACGCGTGGGACTAGCGGGAGTAAGTCCTACGAGCAGTACTTC
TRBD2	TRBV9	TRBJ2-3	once	CASSVASGTPFVGTDTQYF	TGTGCCAGCAGCGTAGCTAGCGGGACGCCTTTCGTTGGCACAGATACGCAGTATTTT
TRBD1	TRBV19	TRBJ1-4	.	CASNDRGQNEKLFF	TGTGCCAGCAACGACAGGGGACAAAATGAAAAACTGTTTTTT
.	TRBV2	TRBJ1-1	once	CASSPGLRTEAFF	TGTGCCAGCAGTCCGGGACTCCGAACTGAAGCTTTCTTT
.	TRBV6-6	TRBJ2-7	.	CASSRTVGEQYF	TGTGCCAGCAGCAGGACAGTTGGCGAGCAGTACTTC
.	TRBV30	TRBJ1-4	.	CAWSVLGIREKLFF	TGTGCCTGGAGTGTCCTAGGAATCCGTGAAAAACTGTTTTTT
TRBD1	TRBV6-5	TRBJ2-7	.	CASSRTGSYEQYF	TGTGCCAGCAGTAGGACAGGTTCCTACGAGCAGTACTTC
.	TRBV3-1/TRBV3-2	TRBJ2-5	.	CASSQGVKETQYF	TGTGCCAGCAGCCAAGGAGTGAAAGAGACCCAGTACTTC
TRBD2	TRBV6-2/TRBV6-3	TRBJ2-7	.	CASSYPSGTPSYEQYF	TGTGCCAGCAGTTACCCTAGCGGGACCCCTTCCTACGAGCAGTACTTC
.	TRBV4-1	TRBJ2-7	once	CASSQGPGYEQYF	TGCGCCAGCAGCCAAGGGCCAGGCTACGAGCAGTACTTC
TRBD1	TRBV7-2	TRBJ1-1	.	CASSPAVGTGIVGAFF	TGTGCCAGCAGCCCCGCAGTCGGGACAGGGATAGTTGGTGCTTTCTTT
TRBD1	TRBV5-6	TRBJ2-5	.	CASSSGQEETQYF	TGTGCCAGCAGCTCCGGACAGGAAGAGACCCAGTACTTC
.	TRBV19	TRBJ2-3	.	CASRKQGSGDTQYF	TGTGCCAGTAGAAAACAGGGATCCGGAGATACGCAGTATTTT
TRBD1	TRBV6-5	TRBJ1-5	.	CASSSTGGSNQPQHF	TGTGCCAGCAGTTCGACAGGGGGCTCCAATCAGCCCCAGCATTTT
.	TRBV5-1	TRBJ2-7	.	CASSLVSSEYEQYF	TGCGCCAGCAGCTTGGTATCTAGCGAGTACGAGCAGTACTTC
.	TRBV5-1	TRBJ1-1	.	CASSLDGRNTEAFF	TGCGCCAGCAGCTTGGATGGGAGGAACACTGAAGCTTTCTTT
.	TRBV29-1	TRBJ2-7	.	CSVEEGSYEQYF	TGCAGCGTAGAGGAGGGCTCCTACGAGCAGTACTTC
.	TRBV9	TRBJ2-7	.	CASSVAGGHEQYF	TGTGCCAGCAGCGTGGCAGGGGGGCACGAGCAGTACTTC